This T cell receptor (beta chain) derives from a study of blood T cells in healthy people across ages. The V gene's germline CDR1 is SGHRS and CDR2 YFSETQ. CDR3 length: 14 amino acids. Germline trimming cut 1 base from V and 7 bases from J; bases unmatched to any gene: 3. A second PCR, run for about 7 to 11 cycles, used a sample-barcoded 5' primer plus a J-beta primer mix. Researchers report that a template-switch adaptor with 12 random nucleotides tagged each cDNA molecule. A single record per CDR3 protein comes from TCRdb applying MiXCR to the 5' RACE reads. This table has around 900,000 distinct CDR3 sequences, 25% to 30% appearing once.

The chain has TRBV5-1 and TRBJ2-1, with 9 nucleotides matching TRBD1. The clonotype originates from an elderly woman in good health. Input material: blood. The CDR3 protein is CASSLRDRVNEQFF. For the CDR3, the DNA is TGCGCCAGCAGCTTGAGGGACAGGGTGAATGAGCAGTTCTTC.